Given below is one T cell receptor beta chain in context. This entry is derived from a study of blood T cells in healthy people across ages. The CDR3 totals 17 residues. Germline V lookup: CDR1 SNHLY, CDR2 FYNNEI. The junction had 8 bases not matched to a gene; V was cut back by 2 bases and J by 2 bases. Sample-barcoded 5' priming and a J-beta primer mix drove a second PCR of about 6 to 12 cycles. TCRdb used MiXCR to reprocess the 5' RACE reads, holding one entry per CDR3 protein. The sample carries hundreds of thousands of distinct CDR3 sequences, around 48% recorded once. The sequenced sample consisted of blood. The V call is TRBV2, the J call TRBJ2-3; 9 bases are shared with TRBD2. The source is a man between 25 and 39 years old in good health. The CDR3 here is CASSELPRGGITDTQYF. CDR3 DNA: TGTGCCAGCAGTGAACTCCCGCGGGGGGGGATCACAGATACGCAGTATTTT.